The sequence of this TCR beta chain was determined in a study of early T cells in non-severe SARS-CoV-2 infection. Overall study context: With bulk RNA from unsorted whole blood as input, sequencing yielded unpaired chains. Regarding the study as a whole: VDJdb matching skewed toward anti-spike CD8 responses, missing private and CD4 specificities.

Note on this clonotype: Its antigen is not identified.

Separate cDNA molecules each had unique molecular identifiers attached to them. TCRdb ran MiXCR on the 5' RACE reads and lists one entry per CDR3 protein. The sample includes approximately 50,000 distinct CDR3 sequences, 9.3% seen only once; the top ten take 15%. Germline V CDR1 and CDR2: KGHSH, LQKENI. V shed 6 bases and J 7 bases; nucleotides not matched to a gene: 9. The CDR3 is 14 amino acids. The chain carries TRBV18 and TRBJ2-7; 10 bases are shared with TRBD1. The source material was whole blood. This receptor was obtained from an adult who was a healthcare worker with PCR-confirmed SARS-CoV-2 infection or an uninfected control (not recorded which). CDR3 loop: CASSLDRGLGEQYF. The CDR3 DNA sequence: TGTGCCAGCTCTCTCGACAGGGGGCTTGGGGAGCAGTACTTC.